The rows below give T cell receptor beta chains drawn from one sample of a study of blood T cell repertoires in COVID-19. The method was immunoSEQ multiplex PCR; TCRdb's version includes in-frame clones alone and lacks a portion of them. There are over 65,000 clones in the sample; 80% to 90% occur only once, and around a tenth lies in the top ten. The sample comprised peripheral blood. These receptors came from a human donor in a cohort sampled during active COVID-19. Both conserved end residues are part of each CDR3. The D gene is left open where the match is weak. Not every row has a clone size; where given, it reads once, few, many or a size class.

J: TRBJ2-2
V: TRBV4-3
size: -
D: -
CDR3: CASSQGTTSGELFF
DNA: TGCGCCAGCAGCCAAGGCACCACTTCCGGGGAGCTGTTTTTT

J: TRBJ1-2
V: TRBV10-3
size: -
D: -
CDR3: CAKTGLSNYGYTF
DNA: TGTGCCAAAACGGGACTCTCCAACTATGGCTACACCTTC

J: TRBJ1-5
V: TRBV15
size: -
D: -
CDR3: CATSRDSVGQPQHF
DNA: TGTGCCACCAGCAGAGACAGCGTGGGTCAGCCCCAGCATTTT

J: TRBJ2-1
V: TRBV9
size: -
D: TRBD2
CDR3: CASSVDATSGRAEQFF
DNA: TGTGCCAGCAGCGTAGACGCGACTAGCGGGAGGGCGGAGCAGTTCTTC

J: TRBJ2-3
V: TRBV11-3
size: -
D: TRBD2
CDR3: CASSPSGRPDTQYF
DNA: TGTGCCAGCAGCCCCAGCGGGAGACCAGATACGCAGTATTTT

J: TRBJ2-1
V: TRBV18
size: -
D: TRBD1
CDR3: CASSPGQGTSRNEQFF
DNA: TGTGCCAGCTCACCGGGACAGGGGACGTCTCGGAATGAGCAGTTCTTC

J: TRBJ2-3
V: TRBV14
size: -
D: TRBD2
CDR3: CASSLAGVGTDTQYF
DNA: TGTGCCAGCAGCCTAGCGGGAGTAGGAACAGATACGCAGTATTTT

J: TRBJ1-1
V: TRBV19
size: few
D: TRBD1
CDR3: CASSRRTGVEMGNTEAFF
DNA: TGTGCCAGTAGTCGACGAACAGGGGTGGAAATGGGGAACACTGAAGCTTTCTTT

J: TRBJ2-5
V: TRBV7-9
size: -
D: -
CDR3: CASTPSGQETQYF
DNA: TGTGCCAGCACCCCTTCGGGGCAAGAGACCCAGTACTTC

J: TRBJ2-5
V: TRBV3-1/TRBV3-2
size: -
D: -
CDR3: CASSQPLLKDQETQYF
DNA: TGTGCCAGCAGCCAGCCACTACTTAAAGACCAAGAGACCCAGTACTTC

J: TRBJ2-5
V: TRBV6-1
size: -
D: TRBD2
CDR3: CASSEAGLAGEDRETQYF
DNA: TGTGCCAGCAGTGAAGCGGGACTAGCGGGAGAGGATCGAGAGACCCAGTACTTC

J: TRBJ2-1
V: TRBV4-1
size: -
D: TRBD2
CDR3: CASSQLRLGLALNEQFF
DNA: TGCGCCAGCAGCCAATTGCGACTGGGACTAGCCTTAAATGAGCAGTTCTTC

J: TRBJ2-1
V: TRBV7-9
size: -
D: -
CDR3: CASSLEGGRNNNEQFF
DNA: TGTGCCAGCAGCTTGGAAGGAGGGAGGAACAACAATGAGCAGTTCTTC

J: TRBJ2-7
V: TRBV27
size: -
D: TRBD2
CDR3: CASSLSLKAGIREQYF
DNA: TGTGCCAGCAGTTTATCGCTTAAAGCGGGAATTCGCGAGCAGTACTTC

J: TRBJ2-1
V: TRBV9
size: -
D: -
CDR3: CASSESGLAQNEQFF
DNA: TGTGCCAGCAGCGAGTCCGGCCTAGCGCAAAATGAGCAGTTCTTC

J: TRBJ2-7
V: TRBV14
size: -
D: -
CDR3: CASSHHRAYEQYF
DNA: TGTGCCAGCAGCCACCACAGGGCCTACGAGCAGTACTTC

J: TRBJ2-7
V: TRBV4-1
size: few
D: -
CDR3: CASSRITGLPYEQYF
DNA: TGCGCCAGCAGCCGGATCACAGGGTTACCCTACGAGCAGTACTTC

J: TRBJ2-5
V: TRBV27
size: -
D: TRBD2
CDR3: CASSFRSSGRLQETQYF
DNA: TGTGCCAGCAGTTTTAGGTCTAGCGGGAGGTTACAAGAGACCCAGTACTTC

J: TRBJ2-7
V: TRBV30
size: -
D: TRBD2
CDR3: CAWSVTSEGEQYF
DNA: TGTGCCTGGAGTGTGACTAGCGAGGGCGAGCAGTACTTC

J: TRBJ2-5
V: TRBV24-1
size: once
D: TRBD1
CDR3: CATSGVSGQGFGETQYF
DNA: TGTGCCACCAGTGGTGTTTCGGGACAGGGGTTCGGAGAGACCCAGTACTTC

J: TRBJ1-5
V: TRBV28
size: few
D: -
CDR3: CASSFLGDSNQPQHF
DNA: TGTGCCAGCAGTTTCCTAGGGGATAGCAATCAGCCCCAGCATTTT

J: TRBJ1-1
V: TRBV6-5
size: -
D: -
CDR3: CASSRTVMNTEAFF
DNA: TGTGCCAGCAGTCGGACAGTCATGAACACTGAAGCTTTCTTT

J: TRBJ2-2
V: TRBV11-2
size: -
D: -
CDR3: CASSLEWGVGELFF
DNA: TGTGCCAGCAGCTTAGAGTGGGGAGTCGGGGAGCTGTTTTTT

J: TRBJ2-3
V: TRBV9
size: -
D: -
CDR3: CASSAGSYLRFTDTQYF
DNA: TGTGCCAGCAGCGCTGGTTCTTATCTGCGGTTCACAGATACGCAGTATTTT

J: TRBJ1-5
V: TRBV28
size: -
D: TRBD1
CDR3: CASRLLDRDNQPQHF
DNA: TGTGCCAGCAGATTACTCGACAGGGACAATCAGCCCCAGCATTTT

J: TRBJ1-1
V: TRBV7-2
size: -
D: -
CDR3: CASSLRGPGTEAFF
DNA: TGTGCCAGCAGCTTAAGAGGTCCGGGCACTGAAGCTTTCTTT

J: TRBJ1-5
V: TRBV12-5
size: -
D: -
CDR3: CASSLTIGGEDSNQPQHF
DNA: TGTGCTAGTTCCCTCACTATCGGTGGGGAGGATAGCAATCAGCCCCAGCATTTT

J: TRBJ1-4
V: TRBV2
size: -
D: -
CDR3: CASSTGLTNEKLFF
DNA: TGTGCCAGCTCGACTGGACTGACTAATGAAAAACTGTTTTTT

J: TRBJ2-2
V: TRBV3-1/TRBV3-2
size: -
D: -
CDR3: CASSQAILDTGELFF
DNA: TGTGCCAGCAGCCAAGCCATACTGGACACCGGGGAGCTGTTTTTT

J: TRBJ2-7
V: TRBV6-6
size: -
D: -
CDR3: CASSYYDSPYEQYF
DNA: TGTGCCAGCAGTTACTACGACAGTCCCTACGAGCAGTACTTC

J: TRBJ1-2
V: TRBV5-1
size: -
D: -
CDR3: CASSPRETSYGYTF
DNA: TGCGCCAGCAGTCCCCGGGAAACTTCCTATGGCTACACCTTC

J: TRBJ1-1
V: TRBV30
size: -
D: -
CDR3: CAWSVSDTEAFF
DNA: TGTGCCTGGAGTGTATCGGACACTGAAGCTTTCTTT

J: TRBJ1-1
V: TRBV20-1
size: -
D: -
CDR3: CSAPPRREAFF
DNA: TGCAGTGCTCCCCCTCGCCGAGAGGCTTTCTTT

J: TRBJ2-6
V: TRBV28
size: once
D: -
CDR3: CASSRGLTSSGANVLTF
DNA: TGTGCCAGCAGTAGGGGCCTTACCTCCTCTGGGGCCAACGTCCTGACTTTC

J: TRBJ2-3
V: TRBV18
size: few
D: TRBD2
CDR3: CASSPPGGSGTDTQYF
DNA: TGTGCCAGCTCACCACCGGGCGGGAGTGGCACAGATACGCAGTATTTT

J: TRBJ2-2
V: TRBV7-9
size: -
D: TRBD2
CDR3: CASRRPLAEDTGELFF
DNA: TGTGCCAGCAGACGACCCCTAGCGGAGGACACCGGGGAGCTGTTTTTT

J: TRBJ2-7
V: TRBV11-2
size: -
D: -
CDR3: CASSTSPYMTGSYEQYF
DNA: TGTGCCAGCAGCACCTCTCCCTATATGACAGGCTCCTACGAGCAGTACTTC

J: TRBJ1-4
V: TRBV19
size: -
D: -
CDR3: CASRSGEKLFF
DNA: TGTGCCAGTAGGAGCGGTGAAAAACTGTTTTTT

J: TRBJ2-5
V: TRBV7-9
size: once
D: -
CDR3: CASSLVSGMGETQYF
DNA: TGTGCCAGCAGCTTAGTTTCCGGGATGGGGGAGACCCAGTACTTC

J: TRBJ1-1
V: TRBV30
size: -
D: -
CDR3: CAWREAATAMNTEAFF
DNA: TGTGCCTGGAGGGAAGCGGCTACAGCGATGAACACTGAAGCTTTCTTT

J: TRBJ2-5
V: TRBV7-8
size: -
D: TRBD2
CDR3: CASSLAAGGKRTQYF
DNA: TGTGCCAGCAGCTTAGCGGCGGGAGGGAAGAGGACCCAGTACTTC

J: TRBJ2-2
V: TRBV7-9
size: many
D: -
CDR3: CASSPNNAPGGELFF
DNA: TGTGCCAGCAGCCCGAACAACGCCCCGGGCGGGGAGCTGTTTTTT